This T cell receptor beta chain derives from a study of cytomegalovirus exposure and HLA in healthy donors. This CDR3 spans 15 amino acids. The J segment lost 1 base and the V segment lost 7 bases, leaving 8 bases of the junction unmatched. Germline V lookup: CDR1 SNHLY, CDR2 FYNNEI. As for this clone: The antigen is not known.

Study-wide results and caveats: TCR beta V- and J-gene trimming, according to a later analysis, was linked to a missense DCLRE1C variant.

Use of 60 Vbeta and 13 Jbeta primers characterized the PCR. The assay was immunoSEQ multiplex PCR, and TCRdb's table has in-frame clones only and misses some. This sample has 40,000 or so clones, with 87% found just once. The sequenced sample was PBMCs. The receptor comes from a woman aged 40-49 years in good health and CMV-seropositive. The chain links TRBV2 to TRBJ2-7; the match to TRBD1 covers 9 bases. CDR3 sequence (DNA): TGTGCCAGCACCGAGAGGGGACAGGGATCCTACGAGCAGTACTTC. Protein sequence: CASTERGQGSYEQYF.